The sequence of this TCR beta chain was determined in a study of blood T cell repertoires in COVID-19. Study-level information: Acute and convalescent COVID-19 samples came from the United States, Italy and Spain.

Produced via immunoSEQ multiplex PCR; TCRdb's table is partial and in-frame only. The sample records fewer than 200,000 clones, around 82% being singletons. Sequenced sample: PBMCs or T cells enriched from blood (not recorded which). The origin of this receptor is a man aged 60-69 years who had recovered from COVID-19.

This chain's CDR3 is CAISGGQYYGYTF. The CDR3 bases are TGTGCCATCAGTGGCGGGCAATATTATGGCTACACCTTC. The chain carries TRBV10-3 and TRBJ1-2, with no clear D. There are 13 residues in the CDR3. From germline, CDR1 is ENHRY and CDR2 SYGVKD. Deletions cut 4 bases from V and 5 bases from J, with 11 bases between.